This T cell receptor (beta chain) was sequenced for a study of cytomegalovirus exposure and HLA in healthy donors. Study-wide background: For the roughly 400 genotyped donors, 75% to 90% fell within the Caucasian-associated ancestry cluster.

For this clone: Its antigen is not known.

Trimming took 2 bases from V and 0 from J; bases not matched to a gene: 9. Germline V lookup: CDR1 MNHEY, CDR2 SMNVEV (reference sequence). The CDR3 contains 18 residues. Study conclusions and caveats: A few CMV-associated chains proved CMV antigen-specific in vitro. Later analysis suggested links between common viral pathogens and several top significant clusters.

A multiplex PCR was run with 60 Vbeta primers and 13 Jbeta primers. Clones were sequenced by immunoSEQ multiplex PCR, and TCRdb holds only the in-frame ones, with some missing. Of some 210,000 clones listed, 85% to 90% are singletons. This sequence joins TRBV27 and TRBJ2-1, with 8 bases matching TRBD1. This TCR was sampled from a man aged 25 to 40 in good health and CMV-seronegative. Source material: PBMCs. The CDR3 loop reads CASSLVQGGTNSYNEQFF. For the CDR3, the DNA is TGTGCCAGCAGTTTAGTACAGGGGGGAACCAACTCCTACAATGAGCAGTTCTTC.